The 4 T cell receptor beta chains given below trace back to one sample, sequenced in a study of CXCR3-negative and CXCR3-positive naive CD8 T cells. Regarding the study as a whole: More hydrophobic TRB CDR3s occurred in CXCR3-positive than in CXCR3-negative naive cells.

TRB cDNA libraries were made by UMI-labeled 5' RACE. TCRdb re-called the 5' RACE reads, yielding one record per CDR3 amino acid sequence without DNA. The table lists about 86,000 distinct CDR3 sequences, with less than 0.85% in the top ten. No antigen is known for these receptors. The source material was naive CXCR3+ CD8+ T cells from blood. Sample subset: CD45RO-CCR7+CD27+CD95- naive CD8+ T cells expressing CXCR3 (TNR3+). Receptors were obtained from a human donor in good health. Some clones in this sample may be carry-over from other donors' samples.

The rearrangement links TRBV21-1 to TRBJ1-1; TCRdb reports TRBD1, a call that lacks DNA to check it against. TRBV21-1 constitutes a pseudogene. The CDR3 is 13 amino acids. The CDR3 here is CASSKFHRGRAFF.

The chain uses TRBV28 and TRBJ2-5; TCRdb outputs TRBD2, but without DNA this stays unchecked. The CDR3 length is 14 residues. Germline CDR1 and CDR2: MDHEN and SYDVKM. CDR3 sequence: CASRGTSGRETQYF.

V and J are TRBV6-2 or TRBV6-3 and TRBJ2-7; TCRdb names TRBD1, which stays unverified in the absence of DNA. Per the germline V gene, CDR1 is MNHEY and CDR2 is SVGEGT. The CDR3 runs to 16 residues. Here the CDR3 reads CASSSDQDRPSYEQYF.

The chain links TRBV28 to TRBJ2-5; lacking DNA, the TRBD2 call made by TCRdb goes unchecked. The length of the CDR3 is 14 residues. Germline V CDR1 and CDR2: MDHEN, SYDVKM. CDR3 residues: CASSPLEEKETQYF.